This T cell receptor beta chain was documented in a study of monozygotic twins with inflammatory bowel disease. The CDR3 has 14 amino acids. With the 5' RACE reads reprocessed, TCRdb shows one record per CDR3 protein and no DNA. This table holds 300,000 to 400,000 distinct CDR3 sequences. The gene calls are TRBV12-3 or TRBV12-4 and TRBJ1-5. This TCR came from a human donor with ulcerative colitis or Crohn's disease, or a healthy co-twin of an affected twin (not recorded which). Specimen: blood. CDR3 region: CASSSVGSNQPQHF.